Given below is one T cell receptor beta chain in context. This clone's antigen is unknown. Base quality data are lacking; no much larger clone is found one base away. Via the germline V gene, CDR1 is MNHEY and CDR2 SVGEGT. V drops 7 bases and J drops 6 bases, leaving 12 bases in between. The CDR3 holds 13 amino acids from the cysteine to the phenylalanine. Only the CDR3 DNA stays, 39 bases, in frame from base 1. The data stem from a study of CD8 T cells in Susac syndrome (dated by TCRdb to between 2018 and 2021). For the wider study: Among the Susac syndrome patients who were sequenced, clinically active disease was present in more than five and clinical remission was observed in 8 or 9. Susac syndrome patients were therapy-naive, on corticosteroids (some also receiving IVIg), or on IVIg alone at blood withdrawal. The study used repertoire sequencing to test whether antigen drove CD8+ T cell activation and differentiation in Susac syndrome.

RNA was extracted using the RNeasy kit, and about 0.5 to 1 ug of the RNA was reverse transcribed with random hexamers. The immunoSEQ multiplex PCR assay, covering 54 Vbeta and 13 Jbeta segments, was used to amplify TCR beta CDR3 regions. To correct PCR amplification bias, a synthetic template baseline was used for both primer optimization and computational correction. Processing in the source paper ran as follows. Only productive sequences were kept, with reads annotated to V, D and J genes according to IMGT and analyzed in immunoSEQ Analyzer. Clonality was computed as one minus Shannon entropy normalized by log2 of the number of productive unique sequences. For each patient and control, public and private clones were evaluated among the 100 most prevalent clones. A clone was defined as Susac-specific if it was absent from the healthy and MS cohorts, from roughly 1,000 published viral clones and from other ImmuneACCESS disease sequences. TCRdb passed the public sequencing reads through fastp at Q25 and MiXCR, retaining productive beta sequences. Each entry is one CDR3 protein sequence, shown with its most common DNA and genes. What appears here as the V and J calls and clone size reflects TCRdb's work, not the paper's. The sample profile shows 210,000 or so distinct CDR3 sequences; over 90% of them were found once. The biggest ten clones account for 0.15% to 0.2% of the sample.

High-throughput TCR beta sequencing profiled peripheral blood CD8+ and CD4+ T cells from healthy donors, Susac syndrome patients and multiple sclerosis patients. The Susac syndrome patients fulfilled recently defined diagnostic criteria for definite or probable disease. Bulk CD8+ and CD4+ T cells were purified by magnetic negative isolation, whereas CD8+ TEMRA cells were enriched by FACS. Blood was collected in EDTA tubes and processed within 24 hours, with PBMCs isolated through density gradient centrifugation. PBMCs intended for TCR sequencing were cryopreserved in liquid nitrogen and were subsequently thawed in a 37 degrees C water bath. Purity of sorted or isolated CD4+, CD8+ and CD8+ TEMRA cells was at least 90%. Here is what the overall study found, with its caveats: The CD4+ T cell repertoire of patients with Susac syndrome showed no detectable clonal expansion. The study acknowledged that relatively few individuals were included in the TCR sequencing and HLA analysis.

The sample taken for sequencing was CD4+ T cells from PBMCs. The TCR sequence derives from a human donor with Susac syndrome. Rearrangement joined TRBV6-2 or TRBV6-3 to TRBJ1-4; the D segment cannot be called with confidence. The sequence in DNA is TGTGCCAGCACCCGATTCCGAGATGAAAAACTGTTTTTT. It encodes CASTRFRDEKLFF.